This section outlines one TCR beta chain sequence together with its context. Ten or more counts support this clonotype. No cognate antigen has been identified for it. No base quality values were provided; no much bigger clone lies one nucleotide off. Taken with the paper, the label for treatment or condition translates to: allogeneic hematopoietic cell transplantation with graft depleted of TCRalphabeta T cells and CD19 B cells. The children who served as transplant recipients had been given grafts of TCRalphabeta/CD19-depleted allogeneic hematopoietic cells. Libraries were prepared through PCR. The sequencer listed for this sample is Illumina HiSeq 2500. To normalize quantification of the TCRbeta repertoire, the TCR libraries were built with molecular barcoding that relied on unique molecular identifiers. TCRdb trimmed public reads at Q25 via fastp, called clones via MiXCR and kept in-frame beta chains. Identical CDR3 protein sequences are pooled into one entry, listed with their most common genes and DNA. The sample has approximately 630,000 distinct CDR3 sequences on record, less than 15% of them singletons. Jointly, the top ten make up 0.79% of the sample.

This sample was taken from a study of T-cell reconstitution after alpha-beta-depleted transplantation in children (dated by TCRdb to about 2016). Regarding the complete study: Using TCR repertoire profiling, the study quantitatively followed how T-cell immune reconstitution unfolded in children after TCRalphabeta/CD19-depleted allogeneic hematopoietic cell transplantation. Broader findings and caveats from the paper: The apparently early recovery of alphabetaT-cell counts about two months after transplant reportedly depended on only several hundred rapidly expanded clones that came from non-depleted graft cells. In some patients, the high TCRbeta diversity seen at day 60 was put down to recipient T cells and intrathymic progenitors that had survived conditioning. Over subsequent months, a decline in hyperexpanded clone frequencies was noted, and after one year, T-cell counts and TCRbeta diversity were mostly ascribed to newly produced T cells.

The CDR3 numbers 12 residues from cysteine through phenylalanine. CDR3 DNA only is kept here, 36 bases in frame from base 1. Looking up the germline V gene (reference sequence) yields CDR1 DFQATT and CDR2 SNEGSKA. Compared with germline, V lacks 4 bases and J lacks 8 bases; bases without a gene match: 5. Sequenced here: PBMCs, sampled before TCRalphabeta/CD19-depleted stem cell transplant. The rearranged chain carries TRBV20-1 and TRBJ1-2, and TRBD1 aligns with 9 junction nucleotides. The receptor was isolated from a girl aged 2-10 years with congenital amegakaryocytic thrombocytopenia, due to receive a stem cell transplant. CDR3 protein: CSAMGTGNGYTF. The nucleotides are TGCAGTGCTATGGGGACAGGGAACGGCTACACCTTC.